This T cell receptor beta chain was sequenced for a study of cytomegalovirus exposure and HLA in healthy donors. Sequencing was performed with immunoSEQ multiplex PCR; in TCRdb, only in-frame clones are kept and a portion is missing. The sample holds over 100,000 clones, 89% seen once. Turning to this clone: The target antigen is unknown.

The germline V gene encodes CDR1 MNHNY and CDR2 SVGAGI (reference sequence). Trimming shortened V by 4 bases and J by 4 bases, and 5 bases separated the two germline ends. This CDR3 comprises 12 residues. Study-wide points: Published work reported that the classifier diagnosed cytomegalovirus status with high specificity and sensitivity. Cytomegalovirus association was listed for approximately 160 TCR beta chains.

The sequenced sample was PBMCs. This TCR came from a woman between 18 and 30 years old in good health and CMV-seronegative. V and J are TRBV6-6 and TRBJ1-5; D gene unclear. CDR3 sequence (DNA): TGTGCCAGCAGTTCCCAGAATCAGCCCCAGCATTTT. Its protein is CASSSQNQPQHF.